The 18 T cell receptor beta chains reported below all come from one sample, sequenced in a study of cytomegalovirus exposure and HLA in healthy donors. The PCR had 60 Vbeta and 13 Jbeta primers. Only in-frame clones appear in the TCRdb table, and some are missing; sequencing was by immunoSEQ multiplex PCR. The table shows approximately 170,000 clones, with roughly 80% occurring only once. Sequenced sample: PBMCs. These receptors came from a male donor in good health and CMV-seronegative.

This clone has a handful of counts. The rearrangement uses TRBV4-2 and TRBJ1-1; TRBD1 agrees at 8 bases. With V trimmed by 2 bases and J by 0 bases, 2 bases remained unmatched. The CDR3 runs to 15 residues. The germline CDR1 and CDR2 sequences are LGHNA and YNFKEQ. CDR3 amino acids: CASSQRDRLNTEAFF. The CDR3, as DNA: TGTGCCAGCAGCCAACGGGACAGGCTGAACACTGAAGCTTTCTTT.

This clone appeared once. DNA of the CDR3: TGTGCCAGCAGCGTGGCTAGCGGGGGCTACGAGCAGTACTTC. This codes for CASSVASGGYEQYF. The chain is built from TRBV9 and TRBJ2-7, with 10 bases aligning to TRBD2. The trim removed 2 bases at V and 3 bases at J, leaving 2 bases unmatched. This CDR3 contains 14 residues. The germline V gene has CDR1 SGDLS and CDR2 YYNGEE. The variable domain in full, completed from reference TRBV9 and TRBJ2-7, reads DSGVTQTPKHLITATGQRVTLRCSPRSGDLSVYWYQQSLDQGLQFLIQYYNGEERAKGNILERFSAQQFPDLHSELNLSSLELGDSALYFCASSVASGGYEQYFGPGTRLTVT.

This clone was seen just once. The chain uses TRBV5-4 and TRBJ2-3; 12 nucleotides agree with TRBD2. Trimming removed 0 bases from V and 6 bases from J; junction bases left unmatched: 5. Germline V gene sequence: CDR1 SGHNT, CDR2 YYREEE (reference sequence). The CDR3 runs 16 residues. Here the CDR3 DNA reads TGTGCCAGCAGCTTGGGAACTAGCGGGAGGCCCGATACGCAGTATTTT. It encodes CASSLGTSGRPDTQYF.

The V call is TRBV13, the J call TRBJ1-4; 8 bases line up with TRBD1. The CDR3 is made up of 14 amino acids. The ends lost 4 bases at V and 8 bases at J; junction bases unmatched: 6. The germline V gene encodes CDR1 PRHDT and CDR2 FYEKMQ (reference sequence). The CDR3 region is CASSSEQGGEKLFF. The CDR3 DNA reads as TGTGCCAGCAGCTCAGAACAGGGGGGGGAAAAACTGTTTTTT.

This clone turned up a few times. The chain couples TRBV4-2 to TRBJ2-5; a weak D match, TRBD2 (6 bases). Germline-derived CDR1 and CDR2 are LGHNA and YNFKEQ. This CDR3 comprises 17 residues. The ends were cut back, 1 base at V and 0 bases at J, with 15 bases in the middle. CDR3 nucleotide sequence: TGTGCCAGCAGCCAAGCCGGTGGGGGGTACCACCAAGAGACCCAGTACTTC. Protein: CASSQAGGGYHQETQYF.

The rearrangement uses TRBV25-1 and TRBJ2-1, with 11 bases aligning to TRBD2. Per the germline V gene, CDR1 is MGHDK and CDR2 is SYGVNS. Trimming removed 5 bases from V and 6 bases from J; junction bases left unmatched: 12. This CDR3 is built from 17 residues. The CDR3 nucleotides are TGTGCCAGCAGTCTCCTAGGAGGACTAGCGGGTTCCAATGAGCAGTTCTTC. Encoded protein: CASSLLGGLAGSNEQFF.

This clone appeared a single time. The junction shows a germline mismatch at one end, possibly a read error. This sample includes further DNA sequences coding for the same CDR3. The chain couples TRBV9 to TRBJ2-3; 8 positions match TRBD2. The CDR3 runs to 16 residues. CDR1 is SGDLS and CDR2 is YYNGEE in the germline V gene. The DNA for the CDR3 is TGTGCCAGTAGCGTAGGCGCGGGGGGCCGCACAGATACGCAGTATTTT. Residues: CASSVGAGGRTDTQYF.

The chain carries TRBV28 and TRBJ2-4; D possibly corresponds to TRBD2 (5 bases). The CDR3 totals 19 residues. V gave up 0 bases and J gave up 0 bases, with 18 bases separating them. Germline assignment: CDR1 MDHEN and CDR2 SYDVKM. CDR3 nucleotide sequence: TGTGCCAGCAGTTTATGGGGAGACGACGTTTATATAGCCAAAAACATTCAGTACTTC. Protein: CASSLWGDDVYIAKNIQYF.

The chain links TRBV5-1 to TRBJ1-3, with 7 bases fitting TRBD1. The V gene end was trimmed by 4 bases and the J gene end by 2 bases; junction bases not matched to a gene: 9. This CDR3 contains 16 residues. CDR1 and CDR2 from the germline V gene are SGHRS and YFSETQ. This CDR3 is CASSVNPGGAGNTIYF. As DNA, the CDR3 is TGCGCCAGCAGCGTCAATCCAGGGGGAGCTGGAAACACCATATATTTT.

The chain uses TRBV28 and TRBJ1-5; D is perhaps TRBD1 (5 bases). Germline V CDR1 and CDR2: MDHEN, SYDVKM. The V and J ends lost 11 bases and 0 bases respectively, with 11 bases between them. The CDR3 sequence is 13 residues long. The CDR3 bases are TGTGCCGGTGGACAAAATAGCAATCAGCCCCAGCATTTT. Translating gives CAGGQNSNQPQHF. Based on the CDR3 plus reference TRBV28 and TRBJ1-5, the full variable domain is DVKVTQSSRYLVKRTGEKVFLECVQDMDHENMFWYRQDPGLGLRLIYFSYDVKMKEKGDIPEGYSVSREKKERFSLILESASTNQTSMYLCAGGQNSNQPQHFGDGTRLSIL.

This clone came up a few times. This chain joins TRBV5-1 and TRBJ2-7; 9 bases map to TRBD1. This CDR3 is built from 14 residues. Germline loops: CDR1 SGHRS, CDR2 YFSETQ. With V trimmed by 4 bases and J by 5 bases, 7 bases remained unmatched. The CDR3 DNA is TGCGCCAGCAGCCAGTACAGGGGGCTCGACGAGCAGTACTTC. Residues: CASSQYRGLDEQYF.

The V call is TRBV7-2, the J call TRBJ2-5; 8 positions match TRBD1. CDR1 and CDR2 from the germline V gene are SGHTA and FQGNSA. This CDR3 comprises 16 residues. Germline trimming cut 4 bases from V and 3 bases from J; bases unmatched to any gene: 10. This chain's CDR3 is CASSSWTGRAEETQYF. The DNA for the CDR3 is TGTGCCAGCAGCTCCTGGACAGGGCGGGCGGAAGAGACCCAGTACTTC. Full variable domain (outside the CDR3, taken from reference TRBV7-2 and TRBJ2-5): GAGVSQSPSNKVTEKGKDVELRCDPISGHTALYWYRQSLGQGLEFLIYFQGNSAPDKSGLPSDRFSAERTGGSVSTLTIQRTQQEDSAVYLCASSSWTGRAEETQYFGPGTRLLVL.

The count of this clone is one. The V and J genes are TRBV6-1 and TRBJ2-1; 9 nucleotides align to TRBD2. CDR1 is MNHNS and CDR2 is SASEGT in the germline V gene. The V gene end was trimmed by 3 bases and the J gene end by 6 bases; junction bases not matched to a gene: 9. The CDR3 loop spans 16 amino acids. DNA of the CDR3: TGTGCCAGCAGTGATCTTCGCGGGGGGGCTATCAATGAGCAGTTCTTC. Protein product: CASSDLRGGAINEQFF.

The rearrangement joins TRBV5-4 to TRBJ1-1; maybe TRBD1 (6 bases). With 1 base removed from V and 4 bases from J, the gap between germline ends came to 11 bases. Germline V gene lookup returns CDR1 SGHNT and CDR2 YYREEE (reference sequence). This CDR3 contains 14 residues. The CDR3 here is CASSLTGSVTEAFF. The CDR3 nucleotides read TGTGCCAGCAGCTTGACAGGGAGTGTCACTGAAGCTTTCTTT.

This clone was detected a few times. The J gene is TRBJ1-1, the V gene TRBV7-8, with D possibly matching TRBD1 (5 bases). V dropped 5 bases and J dropped 2 bases, with 9 bases sitting between them. Per germline, CDR1 SGHVS and CDR2 FQNEAQ. CDR3 size: 13 residues. CDR3 residues: CASSAQGNTEAFF. As DNA, the CDR3 is TGTGCCAGCAGCGCGCAGGGAAACACTGAAGCTTTCTTT. Using reference TRBV7-8 and TRBJ1-1 for the parts outside the CDR3, the full variable domain is GAGVSQSPRYKVAKRGQDVALRCDPISGHVSLFWYQQALGQGPEFLTYFQNEAQLDKSGLPSDRFFAERPEGSVSTLKIQRTQQEDSAVYLCASSAQGNTEAFFGQGTRLTVV.

The chain combines TRBV5-1 with TRBJ1-5; D is unresolved. Trimming removed 0 bases at V and 4 bases at J, with 11 bases between. The CDR3 sequence is 15 residues long. CDR1 SGHRS and CDR2 YFSETQ come from the germline V gene. CDR3 nucleotides: TGCGCCAGCAGCTTGGATGACACCAAAAATCAGCCCCAGCATTTT. Translation gives CASSLDDTKNQPQHF.

The chain uses TRBV7-8 and TRBJ1-1, with D possibly TRBD1 on 6 matching bases. Trimming pared 2 bases from V and 5 bases from J, leaving 12 bases between. The CDR3 has 14 amino acids. The germline V gene has CDR1 SGHVS and CDR2 FQNEAQ. This CDR3 reads CASSLQGKGTEAFF. Written as DNA, the CDR3 is TGTGCCAGCAGCTTACAGGGGAAGGGAACTGAAGCTTTCTTT.

A single count supports this clone. The gene calls are TRBV13 and TRBJ2-7, with 8 bases identical to TRBD1. Germline V CDR1 and CDR2: PRHDT, FYEKMQ (reference sequence). V shed 0 bases and J 5 bases; nucleotides not matched to a gene: 3. The CDR3 loop spans 14 amino acids. The CDR3 sequence: CASSLGTGEDEQYF. The DNA of the CDR3 is TGTGCCAGCAGCTTAGGGACAGGGGAAGACGAGCAGTACTTC.